This entry features one T cell receptor (beta chain) sequence. The entry originates in a study of T-cell memory formation after mild COVID-19. TCRdb re-called the 5' RACE reads through MiXCR, storing one row per CDR3 protein. The sample lists under 400,000 distinct CDR3 sequences, 25% to 30% occurring once. V shed 6 bases, J shed 0 bases, and the junction held 6 bases outside the gene matches. This CDR3 has 15 residues. Germline lookup yields CDR1 MGHRA and CDR2 YSYEKL. The chain joins TRBV4-1 to TRBJ2-3, with 7 positions matching TRBD2. Source material: PBMCs or a T cell subset sorted from them (not recorded which). The TCR originated in an adult woman who had mild COVID-19 (a few samples of this study predate the infection). Cell type and time point are not known. In DNA, the CDR3 is TGCGCCAGCAGACGAGCGGGGACTAGCACAGATACGCAGTATTTT. Its protein is CASRRAGTSTDTQYF.